The subject of this entry is one T cell receptor beta chain. Here immunoSEQ multiplex PCR was the method, and the copy in TCRdb shows in-frame clones only, minus some. The sample gives about 17,000 clones, 60% to 85% of which show up once; over 3.5% is in the top ten. This entry is derived from a study of T cell repertoires in ileal Crohn's disease. Study background: 30% to 40% were active smokers at surgery; median disease duration was 7.9 years. Each sample's TCRB immunosequencing used 450 to 550 nanograms of biopsy DNA.

Time point here: inflamed ileum from the surgical specimen. The germline CDR1 and CDR2 sequences are SGHNT and YENEEA. Trimming removed 2 bases at V and 5 bases at J, with 13 bases between. The CDR3 totals 14 residues. This chain links TRBV11-3 with TRBJ2-7, with D uncertain. The source material was ileal tissue. The clonotype comes from an adult with Crohn's disease. The CDR3 loop is CASSLSSTPHEQYF. CDR3 coding DNA: TGTGCCAGCAGCTTATCTTCAACACCCCACGAGCAGTACTTC. The full variable domain, rest sourced from reference TRBV11-3 and TRBJ2-7, is EAGVVQSPRYKIIEKKQPVAFWCNPISGHNTLYWYLQNLGQGPELLIRYENEEAVDDSQLPKDRFSAERLKGVDSTLKIQPAELGDSAVYLCASSLSSTPHEQYFGPGTRLTVT.